This T cell receptor beta chain comes out of a study of cytomegalovirus exposure and HLA in healthy donors. Study context: A preliminary data release comprised roughly 80 million unique TCRs obtained from HLA-typed donors.

The PCR had 60 Vbeta and 13 Jbeta primers. Clones were sequenced by immunoSEQ multiplex PCR, and TCRdb holds only the in-frame ones, with some missing. The top ten clones hold about a tenth of a sample with about 130,000 clones, roughly 80% of them seen once. Germline assignment: CDR1 SGHRS and CDR2 YFSETQ. V was pared by 3 bases and J by 2 bases, with 2 bases between. CDR3 length: 11 residues. This clone was recorded a few times. The chain has TRBV5-1 and TRBJ2-5; D call uncertain. Sequencing was carried out using PBMCs. This clonotype was sampled from a man younger than 40 in good health and CMV-seropositive. Here the CDR3 reads CASSSQETQYF. CDR3 DNA sequence: TGCGCCAGCAGCTCTCAAGAGACCCAGTACTTC.